This T cell receptor (beta chain) is from a study of naive and memory T cell subsets. For this clonotype: The antigen remains undetermined.

The trim removed 0 bases at V and 8 bases at J, leaving 7 bases unmatched. This CDR3 spans 15 amino acids. Germline values: CDR1 LNHNV, CDR2 YYDKDF (reference sequence). Both TRBC1 and TRBC2 were covered by a beta constant-region primer of two equimolar oligonucleotides. The ligated cDNA underwent four PCR rounds using SP2 and nested alpha and beta constant-region primers. TCRdb re-analysed the UMI-ligation and nested PCR reads in MiXCR, keeping a single row per CDR3 protein. The data contain under 150,000 distinct CDR3 sequences, about a fifth of them seen just once; the ten biggest clones take up more than 0.6%. Study-wide points: Gini index rose across naive, CM, EM and EMRA in CD4 and CD8. Clonotypes here are unpaired alpha or beta chain sequences. Especially in CD8 cells, naive repertoires contained a few larger clonotypes, possibly CD45RA-re-expressing memory cells.

CMV status came from CD4+ T cell IFNgamma after overnight CMV lysate stimulation of fresh PBMCs. This chain joins TRBV15 and TRBJ2-4; 7 bases fit TRBD1. Sequencing was performed on naive CD8+ T cells from blood. This TCR came from a human donor in good health. The chain's CDR3 is CATSRDLGQQDIQYF. The CDR3, as DNA: TGTGCCACCAGCAGAGATTTGGGACAGCAAGACATTCAGTACTTC.